These 15 T cell receptor beta chains came from one sample sequenced in a study of T-cell memory formation after mild COVID-19. MiXCR, applied by TCRdb to the 5' RACE reads, yields one record per CDR3 protein. This table holds roughly 300,000 distinct CDR3 sequences, approximately 8.4% found once. Specimen: PBMCs or a T cell subset sorted from them (not recorded which). The receptors stem from a man aged 18-30 years who had mild COVID-19 (a few samples of this study predate the infection). Cell type and time point are not known.

This clonotype was detected only a few times. The genes are TRBV12-3 or TRBV12-4 and TRBJ2-6; no definite D call. The CDR3 has 15 amino acids. V was pared by 3 bases and J by 0 bases, with 6 bases between. CDR3 protein: CASSFENSGANVLTF. CDR3 nucleotide sequence: TGTGCCAGCAGTTTTGAAAACTCTGGGGCCAACGTCCTGACTTTC.

This clonotype has a count of ten or more. The rearrangement uses TRBV18 and TRBJ2-3, with D possibly being TRBD1 (5 bases). The CDR3 is 15 amino acids. With 0 bases removed from V and 0 bases from J, the gap between germline ends came to 7 bases. CDR1 is KGHSH and CDR2 is LQKENI in the germline V gene. The CDR3 sequence: CASSPPGPSTDTQYF. Written as DNA, the CDR3 is TGTGCCAGCTCACCACCGGGGCCCAGCACAGATACGCAGTATTTT.

This clonotype showed up just a few times. The rearrangement joins TRBV7-9 to TRBJ1-6, with TRBD1 identical over 10 bases. Germline CDR1 reads SEHNR; CDR2 reads FQNEAQ (reference sequence). Trimming removed 4 bases from V and 11 bases from J; junction bases left unmatched: 8. CDR3 size: 15 residues. Written as DNA, the CDR3 is TGTGCCAGCAGCTCAGCCGACAGGGGGCTGACACCCCTCCACTTT. Residues: CASSSADRGLTPLHF.

The rearrangement links TRBV10-3 to TRBJ2-5, with D possibly being TRBD1 (6 bases). Germline V gene lookup returns CDR1 ENHRY and CDR2 SYGVKD. This CDR3 is 15 amino acids long. V was clipped by 0 bases and J by 0 bases, with 8 bases between them. CDR3 region: CAISESGGNQETQYF. CDR3 nucleotides: TGTGCCATCAGTGAGTCAGGGGGAAACCAAGAGACCCAGTACTTC.

The chain uses TRBV19 and TRBJ2-7; perhaps TRBD1 as D (5 bases). This CDR3 comprises 14 residues. Trimming took off 5 bases at V and 6 bases at J, with 17 bases between the two ends. Germline V gene data show CDR1 as LNHDA and CDR2 as SQIVND (reference sequence). In nucleotides, the CDR3 is TGTGCCAGTAGTTTAGGACACGAAATCGGCGAGCAGTACTTC. It translates to CASSLGHEIGEQYF.

This clonotype has at least ten counts. V gene TRBV7-9 combines with J gene TRBJ2-5; D uncertain. Germline V gives CDR1 SEHNR, CDR2 FQNEAQ (reference sequence). The V and J ends lost 5 bases and 9 bases respectively, with 10 bases between them. This CDR3 region has 11 residues. CDR3 bases: TGTGCCAGCAGCCCCCAATTCGCCCAGTACTTC. It codes for CASSPQFAQYF.

The chain combines TRBV12-2 with TRBJ1-5; TRBD1 is taken as the D call from the table, unchecked against the DNA. TRBV12-2 is a pseudogene. The CDR3 contains 18 residues. The CDR3 reads CASRSIEPGQGAHQPQHF. DNA for the CDR3: TGTGCAAGTCGCTCAATAGAACCGGGACAGGGGGCACATCAGCCCCAGCATTTT.

This clonotype showed up just a few times. V usage is TRBV4-1 and J usage is TRBJ2-5; a weak D match, TRBD2 (6 bases). Trimming pared 0 bases from V and 8 bases from J, leaving 16 bases between. Germline CDR1 reads MGHRA; CDR2 reads YSYEKL. CDR3 length: 15 residues. The CDR3 DNA is TGCGCCAGCAGCCAAGATCGGGGCGGGGTGCGAACCCAGTACTTC. This codes for CASSQDRGGVRTQYF.

This chain links TRBV29-1 with TRBJ1-1, with a weak D call TRBD1 (5 bases). Per germline, CDR1 SQVTM and CDR2 ANQGSEA. The CDR3 sequence is 13 residues long. V was pared by 7 bases and J by 6 bases, with 18 bases between. Here the CDR3 DNA reads TGCAGCGCAATCTCGGGACTCCGGGCTGAAGCTTTCTTT. Its translation is CSAISGLRAEAFF. The full variable domain, its missing parts supplied by reference TRBV29-1 and TRBJ1-1, is SAVISQKPSRDICQRGTSLTIQCQVDSQVTMMFWYRQQPGQSLTLIATANQGSEATYESGFVIDKFPISRPNLTFSTLTVSNMSPEDSSIYLCSAISGLRAEAFFGQGTRLTVV.

This clonotype was counted a few times. J is TRBJ2-5 and V is TRBV5-1; the match to TRBD2 covers 15 bases. The CDR3 has 20 amino acids. CDR1 is SGHRS, CDR2 YFSETQ, per germline. J gave up 5 bases and V 0 bases, and 14 bases lay outside the gene matches. Here the CDR3 reads CASSLGPPGLAGGLLETQYF. DNA of the CDR3: TGCGCCAGCAGCTTGGGGCCCCCAGGACTAGCGGGGGGGCTCTTGGAGACCCAGTACTTC.

This clonotype was counted a few times. This sequence joins TRBV5-5 and TRBJ1-1, with D hard to call. Germline V gene lookup returns CDR1 SGHKS and CDR2 YYEKEE (reference sequence). V dropped 4 bases and J dropped 3 bases, with 16 bases sitting between them. This CDR3 has 15 amino acids. CDR3 residues: CASSPRQNLYTEAFF. In nucleotides, the CDR3 is TGTGCCAGCAGCCCCCGCCAGAATTTATACACTGAAGCTTTCTTT.

The sample holds a few counts of this clonotype. The CDR3 here is CSATAVGGRDTEAFF. The CDR3 coding sequence is TGCAGTGCTACGGCGGTGGGGGGAAGGGACACTGAAGCTTTCTTT. V usage is TRBV20-1 and J usage is TRBJ1-1; possibly TRBD1 for D (5 bases). The CDR3 has 15 residues. Germline-derived CDR1 and CDR2 are DFQATT and SNEGSKA (reference sequence). The germline V and J ends were trimmed by 4 bases and 3 bases, with 18 bases remaining between them.

In this sample, this clonotype turned up a few times. The CDR3 DNA follows: TGTGCCAGCAGCGGTACCGGGACAGGGAACACCGGGGAGCTGTTTTTT. It encodes CASSGTGTGNTGELFF. The V and J genes are TRBV6-5 and TRBJ2-2, with TRBD1 identical over 8 bases. Trimming removed 6 bases from V and 1 base from J; junction bases left unmatched: 7. The germline V gene encodes CDR1 MNHEY and CDR2 SVGAGI. This CDR3 has 16 residues.

The chain combines TRBV6-2 or TRBV6-3 with TRBJ2-1; D ambiguous. V shed 6 bases and J shed 7 bases, with 7 bases lying between them. Germline CDR1 and CDR2: MNHEY and SVGEGT. The CDR3 contains 11 residues. The CDR3 protein is CASSQQNEQFF. The CDR3 DNA sequence: TGTGCCAGCAGCCAGCAAAATGAGCAGTTCTTC.

At least ten counts were recorded for this clonotype. The J gene is TRBJ1-4, the V gene TRBV6-5; possibly TRBD1 for D (6 bases). Trimming left V 2 bases short and J 4 bases short, with 11 bases between. The CDR3 totals 15 residues. Germline V gene sequence: CDR1 MNHEY, CDR2 SVGAGI. DNA for the CDR3: TGTGCCAGCAGTTACCAACAGGGCGGTAATGAAAAACTGTTTTTT. Its translation: CASSYQQGGNEKLFF.